These 14 T cell receptor beta chains were all obtained from the same sample, sequenced in a study of blood T cell repertoires in COVID-19. The table came from immunoSEQ multiplex PCR; TCRdb's copy has only in-frame clones and leaves some out. The sample has some 400,000 clones; over 75% are singletons. Sequences were obtained from peripheral blood. These receptors were collected from a woman aged 60-70 years with COVID-19, enrolled during active disease.

The chain has TRBV6-5 and TRBJ1-2; 8 bases fit TRBD1. The germline V gene encodes CDR1 MNHEY and CDR2 SVGAGI. V was pared by 5 bases and J by 7 bases, with 9 bases of the junction left unmatched. This CDR3 region has 14 residues. The CDR3 sequence: CASSIDPGGFGYTF. DNA for the CDR3: TGTGCCAGCAGTATAGACCCAGGGGGCTTTGGCTACACCTTC.

This clone came up a few times. The identical CDR3 is also encoded by other nucleotide sequences in the sample. V and J are TRBV19 and TRBJ1-6, with 8 bases aligning to TRBD1. Germline CDR1 reads LNHDA; CDR2 reads SQIVND (reference sequence). Trimming took 7 bases from V and 6 from J; bases not matched to a gene: 2. This CDR3 has 13 residues. In DNA, the CDR3 is TGTGCCAGTACACAGGGGGGTAATTCACCCCTCCACTTT. Its translation is CASTQGGNSPLHF.

The chain joins TRBV28 to TRBJ2-7; D gene uncertain. This CDR3 region has 11 residues. Germline CDR1 and CDR2: MDHEN and SYDVKM. The germline V and J ends were trimmed by 6 bases and 6 bases, with 9 bases remaining between them. The CDR3 nucleotides are TGTGCCAGCAGCCGCGTCGGCGAGCAGTACTTC. The encoded protein is CASSRVGEQYF.

The chain links TRBV9 to TRBJ1-5; D is perhaps TRBD1 (5 bases). V lost 2 bases and J 4 bases, leaving 7 bases between the germline ends. The CDR3 contains 13 residues. The V gene's germline CDR1 is SGDLS and CDR2 YYNGEE. CDR3 in amino acids: CASSVGPNQPQHF. The CDR3 DNA reads as TGTGCCAGCAGCGTGGGGCCAAATCAGCCCCAGCATTTT.

This chain connects TRBV5-4 to TRBJ2-3; 9 bases fit TRBD2. The length of the CDR3 is 14 residues. Germline CDR1 and CDR2: SGHNT and YYREEE (reference sequence). V lost 6 bases to trimming and J lost 4 bases; unmatched junction nucleotides: 6. CDR3 region: CASTLSGGSDTQYF. CDR3 DNA: TGTGCCAGCACCCTGAGCGGGGGGTCAGATACGCAGTATTTT.

The chain recombines TRBV19 with TRBJ2-1; TRBD2 might be the D (7 bases). Trimming left V 4 bases short and J 2 bases short, with 24 bases between. CDR1 is LNHDA, CDR2 SQIVND, per germline (reference sequence). CDR3 length equals 19 residues. The CDR3 DNA is TGTGCCAGTAGTAGGGGGGGCTTCGAGGGTCGGCCGACCTACAATGAGCAGTTCTTC. Translation gives CASSRGGFEGRPTYNEQFF.

V and J are TRBV6-5 and TRBJ1-1; a possible D gene is TRBD1 (5 bases). Germline lookup yields CDR1 MNHEY and CDR2 SVGAGI. The V end was cut by 2 bases, the J end by 6 bases, with 10 bases between. The CDR3 loop spans 13 amino acids. CDR3 coding DNA: TGTGCCAGCAGTTACGCAGGGATGGCTGAAGCTTTCTTT. Protein: CASSYAGMAEAFF.

This sequence joins TRBV19 and TRBJ2-7, with 9 bases that match TRBD2. From germline, CDR1 is LNHDA and CDR2 SQIVND (reference sequence). V dropped 2 bases and J dropped 2; count of bases not matched to a gene: 4. This CDR3 contains 15 residues. The CDR3 DNA is TGTGCCAGTAGTATACAGACTAGCGGCCCCTACGAGCAGTACTTC. The encoded protein is CASSIQTSGPYEQYF.

This sequence joins TRBV6-2 or TRBV6-3 and TRBJ1-1; a possible D gene is TRBD1 (5 bases). The V end was cut by 7 bases, the J end by 1 base, with 19 bases between. The CDR3 length is 16 residues. In germline, CDR1 is MNHEY, CDR2 SVGEGT. CDR3 sequence: CASNPRAGDGNTEAFF. The CDR3 DNA reads TGTGCCAGCAACCCTAGGGCGGGGGACGGGAACACTGAAGCTTTCTTT.

The chain employs TRBV6-6 and TRBJ1-2, with 7 bases fitting TRBD1. J was trimmed by 0 bases and V by 6 bases; bases with no gene match: 13. The germline CDR1 and CDR2 sequences are MNHNY and SVGAGI (reference sequence). This CDR3 has 17 amino acids. In nucleotides, the CDR3 is TGTGCCAGCAGCCGATACATTGACAGGGCCACTAACTATGGCTACACCTTC. It specifies CASSRYIDRATNYGYTF.

DNA for the CDR3: TGTGCCAGCAGCTTGGTGACAGGGAACTACGAGCAGTACTTC. This gives the protein CASSLVTGNYEQYF. This rearrangement joins TRBV5-5 to TRBJ2-7; the match to TRBD1 covers 7 bases. V shed 0 bases and J 3 bases; nucleotides not matched to a gene: 3. The CDR3 extends over 14 amino acids. The germline gives CDR1 SGHKS, CDR2 YYEKEE (reference sequence).

The CDR3 coding sequence is TGCGCCAGCAGCTTGGAGGGGGCCGCGATGGGCTATGGCTACACCTTC. The encoded protein is CASSLEGAAMGYGYTF. The chain uses TRBV5-1 and TRBJ1-2; TRBD1 aligns across 7 bases. With 0 bases clipped from V and 4 bases from J, the junction kept 9 bases outside the gene matches. Looked up from germline, CDR1 is SGHRS and CDR2 is YFSETQ. CDR3 size: 16 residues.

The gene calls are TRBV3-1 (or the pseudogene TRBV3-2) and TRBJ2-2; 10 positions match TRBD1. Per the germline V gene, CDR1 is LGHDT and CDR2 is YNNKEL (reference sequence). This CDR3 spans 16 amino acids. V lost 2 bases to trimming and J lost 6 bases; unmatched junction nucleotides: 6. CDR3: CASSQRDRGLAGELFF. In DNA form, the CDR3 reads TGTGCCAGCAGCCAACGGGACAGGGGCCTTGCCGGGGAGCTGTTTTTT.

This chain connects TRBV30 to TRBJ1-2; possibly TRBD1 for D (5 bases). With 3 bases removed from V and 2 bases from J, the gap between germline ends came to 22 bases. Germline assignment: CDR1 GTSNPN and CDR2 SVGIG (reference sequence). The CDR3 covers 17 residues. The CDR3 DNA reads as TGTGCCTGGAGCGGGGGGACTAAGCCCCCCGGAAACTATGGCTACACCTTC. Translated: CAWSGGTKPPGNYGYTF.